These T cell receptor beta chains were read from a single sample in a study of T-cell reconstitution after alpha-beta-depleted transplantation in children. MiXCR, run by TCRdb on the PCR reads, gives a single entry per CDR3 protein. Among roughly 500,000 distinct CDR3 sequences listed, 30% to 35% were seen once. The source material was PBMCs from the stem cell graft donor, sampled from the stem cell graft. These receptors were collected from a human donor who donated a stem cell graft to a child with aplastic anemia. Each CDR3 is given with its conserved first and last residue. Fields, in order: D gene, J gene, clone size, V gene, CDR3 protein, CDR3 DNA. D genes are given only for firm matches. Clone size is stated in some rows and not others, as once, few, many or a class when expanded.

D gene: -
J gene: TRBJ1-4
clone size: -
V gene: TRBV24-1
CDR3 protein: CATSDNGLVLFF
CDR3 DNA: TGTGCCACCAGTGATAACGGGCTAGTACTGTTTTTT

D gene: -
J gene: TRBJ1-1
clone size: few
V gene: TRBV7-2
CDR3 protein: CASSLDSYSNTEAFF
CDR3 DNA: TGTGCCAGCAGCCTGGACAGCTACTCGAACACTGAAGCTTTCTTT

D gene: -
J gene: TRBJ2-1
clone size: -
V gene: TRBV5-1
CDR3 protein: CASSQGEAYNEQFF
CDR3 DNA: TGCGCCAGCAGCCAGGGGGAGGCTTACAATGAGCAGTTCTTC

D gene: TRBD1
J gene: TRBJ2-1
clone size: few
V gene: TRBV6-2/TRBV6-3
CDR3 protein: CASSYDGTGGFVAGVYNEQFF
CDR3 DNA: TGTGCCAGCAGTTACGATGGGACAGGGGGCTTTGTAGCGGGAGTCTACAATGAGCAGTTCTTC

D gene: TRBD2
J gene: TRBJ2-1
clone size: -
V gene: TRBV20-1
CDR3 protein: CSALTTSGTYNEQFF
CDR3 DNA: TGCAGTGCCCTCACCACTAGCGGAACCTACAATGAGCAGTTCTTC

D gene: -
J gene: TRBJ1-1
clone size: -
V gene: TRBV6-2/TRBV6-3
CDR3 protein: CASSYSGSLEAFF
CDR3 DNA: TGTGCCAGCAGTTACTCGGGGTCACTTGAAGCTTTCTTT

D gene: -
J gene: TRBJ1-1
clone size: -
V gene: TRBV6-5
CDR3 protein: CASSYMGTGTEAFF
CDR3 DNA: TGTGCCAGCAGTTACATGGGGACGGGAACTGAAGCTTTCTTT

D gene: TRBD2
J gene: TRBJ2-5
clone size: few
V gene: TRBV25-1
CDR3 protein: CASSELSPGGGWTQYF
CDR3 DNA: TGTGCCAGCAGTGAATTGTCCCCCGGCGGGGGGTGGACCCAGTACTTC

D gene: -
J gene: TRBJ2-3
clone size: -
V gene: TRBV19
CDR3 protein: CASSIDGQVWTQYF
CDR3 DNA: TGTGCCAGTAGTATAGATGGGCAGGTTTGGACGCAGTATTTT

D gene: TRBD1
J gene: TRBJ1-5
clone size: many
V gene: TRBV12-3/TRBV12-4
CDR3 protein: CASSPGQGSNQPQHF
CDR3 DNA: TGTGCCAGCAGTCCCGGACAGGGAAGCAATCAGCCCCAGCATTTT

D gene: -
J gene: TRBJ2-1
clone size: few
V gene: TRBV29-1
CDR3 protein: CSVTGHNEQFF
CDR3 DNA: TGCAGCGTGACGGGACACAATGAGCAGTTCTTC

D gene: -
J gene: TRBJ2-5
clone size: -
V gene: TRBV7-2
CDR3 protein: CASSRTLVETQYF
CDR3 DNA: TGTGCCAGCAGCCGTACGCTGGTGGAGACCCAGTACTTC

D gene: -
J gene: TRBJ1-3
clone size: -
V gene: TRBV10-3
CDR3 protein: CAISEFEVLGERSGNTIYF
CDR3 DNA: TGTGCCATCAGTGAGTTCGAGGTCCTTGGCGAAAGGTCTGGAAACACCATATATTTT

D gene: TRBD2
J gene: TRBJ2-5
clone size: -
V gene: TRBV7-6
CDR3 protein: CASSASTSGMGETQYF
CDR3 DNA: TGTGCCAGCAGCGCCTCGACTAGCGGGATGGGGGAGACCCAGTACTTC

D gene: -
J gene: TRBJ1-5
clone size: -
V gene: TRBV3-1
CDR3 protein: CASSQDLAVNQPQHF
CDR3 DNA: TGTGCCAGCAGCCAAGATTTGGCAGTTAATCAGCCCCAGCATTTT

D gene: -
J gene: TRBJ1-1
clone size: few
V gene: TRBV6-1
CDR3 protein: CASSSPTGWIKHTEAFF
CDR3 DNA: TGTGCCAGCAGTAGCCCCACAGGGTGGATAAAACACACTGAAGCTTTCTTT

D gene: -
J gene: TRBJ2-7
clone size: -
V gene: TRBV12-3/TRBV12-4
CDR3 protein: CASGNSYEQYF
CDR3 DNA: TGTGCCAGCGGGAACTCCTACGAGCAGTACTTC

D gene: -
J gene: TRBJ2-1
clone size: -
V gene: TRBV20-1
CDR3 protein: CSAPLLSDRSYNEQFF
CDR3 DNA: TGCAGTGCTCCTCTCCTCAGCGACCGCTCCTACAATGAGCAGTTCTTC

D gene: -
J gene: TRBJ1-5
clone size: -
V gene: TRBV20-1
CDR3 protein: CSAYRERSSNQPQHF
CDR3 DNA: TGCAGTGCTTACAGGGAAAGGAGTTCCAATCAGCCCCAGCATTTT

D gene: TRBD2
J gene: TRBJ2-3
clone size: -
V gene: TRBV7-2
CDR3 protein: CASSRSAGVTDTQYF
CDR3 DNA: TGTGCCAGCAGCCGGTCAGCGGGAGTGACAGATACGCAGTATTTT

D gene: TRBD2
J gene: TRBJ2-3
clone size: -
V gene: TRBV13
CDR3 protein: CASSLRTSGRATQYF
CDR3 DNA: TGTGCCAGCAGCTTGAGGACTAGCGGGAGGGCAACGCAGTATTTT

D gene: -
J gene: TRBJ2-3
clone size: -
V gene: TRBV14
CDR3 protein: CASSQDVTQYF
CDR3 DNA: TGTGCCAGCAGCCAAGATGTTACGCAGTATTTT

D gene: -
J gene: TRBJ1-5
clone size: -
V gene: TRBV20-1
CDR3 protein: CSATPGALISNQPQHF
CDR3 DNA: TGCAGTGCTACTCCAGGGGCCCTTATTAGCAATCAGCCCCAGCATTTT

D gene: TRBD1
J gene: TRBJ1-2
clone size: few
V gene: TRBV19
CDR3 protein: CASSPLGGSLYGYTF
CDR3 DNA: TGTGCCAGTAGTCCATTAGGGGGCAGCCTCTATGGCTACACCTTC

D gene: -
J gene: TRBJ2-3
clone size: -
V gene: TRBV6-2/TRBV6-3
CDR3 protein: CASSYSTFIPRSTDTQYF
CDR3 DNA: TGTGCCAGCAGTTACTCGACCTTTATACCAAGAAGCACAGATACGCAGTATTTT

D gene: -
J gene: TRBJ2-1
clone size: few
V gene: TRBV20-1
CDR3 protein: CSARDLSNEQFF
CDR3 DNA: TGCAGTGCTAGAGACCTAAGCAATGAGCAGTTCTTC

D gene: TRBD2
J gene: TRBJ2-2
clone size: -
V gene: TRBV15
CDR3 protein: CATSRERELAGELFF
CDR3 DNA: TGTGCCACCAGCAGAGAGCGGGAGCTCGCCGGGGAGCTGTTTTTT

D gene: -
J gene: TRBJ2-1
clone size: -
V gene: TRBV29-1
CDR3 protein: CSVERGNNEQFF
CDR3 DNA: TGCAGCGTTGAACGGGGAAACAATGAGCAGTTCTTC

D gene: TRBD2
J gene: TRBJ2-1
clone size: -
V gene: TRBV4-3
CDR3 protein: CASSLGLARNEQFF
CDR3 DNA: TGCGCCAGCAGCCTAGGACTAGCGAGGAATGAGCAGTTCTTC

D gene: -
J gene: TRBJ2-1
clone size: -
V gene: TRBV12-3/TRBV12-4
CDR3 protein: CASSLVALGYNEQFF
CDR3 DNA: TGTGCCAGCAGTTTAGTGGCTCTGGGGTACAATGAGCAGTTCTTC

D gene: -
J gene: TRBJ1-1
clone size: -
V gene: TRBV15
CDR3 protein: CATSRDWSAPLNTEAFF
CDR3 DNA: TGTGCCACCAGCAGAGATTGGTCGGCCCCTCTGAACACTGAAGCTTTCTTT

D gene: -
J gene: TRBJ1-2
clone size: -
V gene: TRBV20-1
CDR3 protein: CSALRDYGYTF
CDR3 DNA: TGCAGTGCCTTGAGGGACTATGGCTACACCTTC

D gene: -
J gene: TRBJ2-7
clone size: few
V gene: TRBV12-3/TRBV12-4
CDR3 protein: CASSFRSSGTYEQYF
CDR3 DNA: TGTGCCAGCAGTTTTCGTAGTAGCGGTACCTACGAGCAGTACTTC

D gene: -
J gene: TRBJ2-1
clone size: -
V gene: TRBV11-2
CDR3 protein: CASSLRTRAGTVDYNEQFF
CDR3 DNA: TGTGCCAGCAGCTTAAGAACACGGGCCGGGACTGTTGACTACAATGAGCAGTTCTTC

D gene: -
J gene: TRBJ2-3
clone size: -
V gene: TRBV7-2
CDR3 protein: CASSLSSSRDTQYF
CDR3 DNA: TGTGCCAGCAGCTTATCCTCGTCTCGAGATACGCAGTATTTT

D gene: TRBD1
J gene: TRBJ1-2
clone size: few
V gene: TRBV5-5
CDR3 protein: CASSLLASRQGRYGYTF
CDR3 DNA: TGTGCCAGCAGCTTGTTGGCATCGAGACAGGGGCGCTATGGCTACACCTTC

D gene: TRBD1
J gene: TRBJ1-4
clone size: -
V gene: TRBV27
CDR3 protein: CASSLGQGEQQLFF
CDR3 DNA: TGTGCCAGCAGTTTGGGACAGGGGGAACAGCAACTGTTTTTT

D gene: TRBD2
J gene: TRBJ2-3
clone size: few
V gene: TRBV29-1
CDR3 protein: CSVEELAVTDTQYF
CDR3 DNA: TGCAGCGTTGAGGAACTAGCGGTCACAGATACGCAGTATTTT

D gene: -
J gene: TRBJ2-3
clone size: -
V gene: TRBV18
CDR3 protein: CASSLTDSTDTQYF
CDR3 DNA: TGTGCCAGCTCACTCACAGACAGCACAGATACGCAGTATTTT

D gene: TRBD2
J gene: TRBJ2-1
clone size: few
V gene: TRBV29-1
CDR3 protein: CSVDIRTSGTYNEQFF
CDR3 DNA: TGCAGCGTAGACATCAGGACTAGCGGGACCTACAATGAGCAGTTCTTC

D gene: TRBD2
J gene: TRBJ2-1
clone size: -
V gene: TRBV7-8
CDR3 protein: CASSPVLAGGLGGQFF
CDR3 DNA: TGTGCCAGCAGCCCGGTACTAGCGGGGGGGTTGGGGGGGCAGTTCTTC

D gene: TRBD1
J gene: TRBJ2-3
clone size: few
V gene: TRBV10-3
CDR3 protein: CAISDSGRGQEDTQYF
CDR3 DNA: TGTGCCATCAGTGACTCGGGCAGGGGGCAGGAAGATACGCAGTATTTT

D gene: -
J gene: TRBJ1-4
clone size: -
V gene: TRBV19
CDR3 protein: CASSTGATGEKLFF
CDR3 DNA: TGTGCCAGTAGTACTGGGGCGACCGGTGAAAAACTGTTTTTT

D gene: TRBD2
J gene: TRBJ2-2
clone size: -
V gene: TRBV9
CDR3 protein: CASSVAREGDTGELFF
CDR3 DNA: TGTGCCAGCAGCGTAGCCCGGGAGGGCGACACCGGGGAGCTGTTTTTT